This T cell receptor (beta chain) was documented in a study of T cell responses to AZD1222 COVID-19 vaccine. Repertoires were generated with immunoSEQ multiplex PCR, while TCRdb's copy carries only in-frame clones and drops some. The sample yields 170,000 or so clones, 93% seen once. The input for sequencing was peripheral blood, taken on day 0 of AZD1222 vaccination. The sequence was collected from an adult in good health.

The CDR3 nucleotides read TGTGCCAGCAGCTTACGGCAGAACTATGGCTACACCTTC. This gives the protein CASSLRQNYGYTF. The chain carries TRBV7-9 and TRBJ1-2; D is unresolved. Trimming pared 2 bases from V and 2 bases from J, leaving 6 bases between. CDR3 size: 13 residues. From germline, CDR1 is SEHNR and CDR2 FQNEAQ (reference sequence).